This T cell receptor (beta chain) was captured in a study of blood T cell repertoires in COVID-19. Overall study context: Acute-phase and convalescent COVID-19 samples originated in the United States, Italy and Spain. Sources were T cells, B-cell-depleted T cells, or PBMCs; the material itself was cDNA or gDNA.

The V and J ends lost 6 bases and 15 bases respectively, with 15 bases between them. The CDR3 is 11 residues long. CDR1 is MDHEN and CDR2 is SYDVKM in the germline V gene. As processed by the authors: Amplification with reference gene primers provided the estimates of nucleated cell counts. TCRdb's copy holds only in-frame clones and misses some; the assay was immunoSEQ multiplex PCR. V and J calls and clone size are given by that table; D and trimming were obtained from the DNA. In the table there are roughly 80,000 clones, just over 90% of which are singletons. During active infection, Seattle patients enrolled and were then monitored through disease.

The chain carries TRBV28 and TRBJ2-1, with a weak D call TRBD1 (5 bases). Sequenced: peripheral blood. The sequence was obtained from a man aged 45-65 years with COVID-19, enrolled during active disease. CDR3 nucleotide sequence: TGTGCCAGCAGCCTAGGACAATCGGCGTTCTTC. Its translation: CASSLGQSAFF.